One sample yielded the 9 T cell receptor beta chains listed below, sequenced in a study of shared clonotypes between healthy human individuals. The repertoire was sequenced with immunoSEQ multiplex PCR; TCRdb's copy has only in-frame clones and lacks some. There are 300,000 to 400,000 clones in the sample; around 72% occur only once, and approximately 10% lies in the top ten. The sample comprised memory CD4+ T cells sorted from blood. Subset given: CD45RA-negative fraction. The receptors were gathered from a man aged 25 to 40 in good health.

The V gene is TRBV2, the J gene TRBJ2-3; 14 nucleotides line up with TRBD2. Germline assignment: CDR1 SNHLY and CDR2 FYNNEI. The CDR3 consists of 17 residues. J was trimmed by 4 bases and V by 6 bases; bases with no gene match: 9. The DNA of the CDR3 is TGTGCCAGCAGAGCAGGGACTAGCGGGAGTGCAGCAGATACGCAGTATTTT. Its protein is CASRAGTSGSAADTQYF.

The rearrangement joins TRBV7-2 to TRBJ2-1; no firm D call. V lost 1 base, J lost 3 bases, and 10 bases lay in between. The germline V gene has CDR1 SGHTA and CDR2 FQGNSA. This CDR3 spans 15 amino acids. CDR3 bases: TGTGCCAGCAGCTTAGGGGTAGGAATCTACAATGAGCAGTTCTTC. Translating gives CASSLGVGIYNEQFF. Full variable domain (missing parts from reference TRBV7-2 and TRBJ2-1): GAGVSQSPSNKVTEKGKDVELRCDPISGHTALYWYRQSLGQGLEFLIYFQGNSAPDKSGLPSDRFSAERTGGSVSTLTIQRTQQEDSAVYLCASSLGVGIYNEQFFGPGTRLTVL.

Ten or more counts support this clone. The chain carries TRBV28 and TRBJ1-5; D not certain. The ends were cut back, 4 bases at V and 2 bases at J, with 12 bases in the middle. Germline V gives CDR1 MDHEN, CDR2 SYDVKM. This CDR3 region has 15 residues. In DNA, the CDR3 is TGTGCCAGCAGTTCAGGTGGGGAGGGCAATCAGCCCCAGCATTTT. Amino acids: CASSSGGEGNQPQHF.

This clone was picked up a small number of times. The chain is built from TRBV5-1 and TRBJ1-1, with D uncertain. The CDR3 consists of 16 residues. In germline, CDR1 is SGHRS, CDR2 YFSETQ. With 1 base removed from V and 2 bases from J, the gap between germline ends came to 15 bases. CDR3: CASSLNPPGLNTEAFF. The CDR3 DNA reads as TGCGCCAGCAGCTTGAACCCCCCAGGCCTTAACACTGAAGCTTTCTTT.

This clone was seen a handful of times. V gene TRBV19 combines with J gene TRBJ1-1; D remains unclear. Trimming shortened V by 5 bases and J by 1 base, and 11 bases separated the two germline ends. Germline V gene sequence: CDR1 LNHDA, CDR2 SQIVND (reference sequence). The CDR3 covers 14 residues. The CDR3 here is CASSVARSNTEAFF. CDR3 coding DNA: TGTGCCAGTAGTGTAGCCAGGTCGAACACTGAAGCTTTCTTT.

The gene calls are TRBV5-5 and TRBJ1-5, with a possible D match to TRBD1 (6 bases). The CDR3 extends over 17 amino acids. CDR1 and CDR2 (germline): SGHKS, YYEKEE (reference sequence). V was pared by 0 bases and J by 0 bases, with 13 bases between. CDR3 sequence (DNA): TGTGCCAGCAGCTTGGTCGGCAGGGGTGATAGCAATCAGCCCCAGCATTTT. Amino acids: CASSLVGRGDSNQPQHF.

This clone was detected only a few times. The rearrangement links TRBV4-1 to TRBJ1-1; D possibly corresponds to TRBD1 (5 bases). Germline V gene sequence: CDR1 MGHRA, CDR2 YSYEKL. The CDR3 is 14 amino acids. V was pared by 0 bases and J by 11 bases, with 16 bases between. The DNA of the CDR3 is TGCGCCAGCAGCCAAGATGTGGAGGGGCGGCGGGCTTTCTTT. This sequence encodes CASSQDVEGRRAFF.

Here the CDR3 DNA reads TGTGCCAGCAGTTTAGAAAAACGGACGTCCGGCACAGATACGCAGTATTTT. It encodes CASSLEKRTSGTDTQYF. V is TRBV27 and J is TRBJ2-3; D uncertain. CDR3 length: 17 amino acids. V dropped 2 bases and J dropped 1 base, with 16 bases sitting between them. Looked up from germline, CDR1 is MNHEY and CDR2 is SMNVEV (reference sequence).

The rearrangement joins TRBV5-8 to TRBJ1-4; 7 nucleotides match TRBD1. The CDR3 is 16 residues long. J lost 5 bases, V lost 3 bases, and 10 bases had no gene match. CDR1 is SGHTS and CDR2 is YDEGEE in the germline V gene. This CDR3 is CASSSPPGTVNEKLFF. CDR3 DNA: TGTGCCAGCAGCTCCCCTCCCGGGACAGTGAATGAAAAACTGTTTTTT.